Presented here are 21 T cell receptor beta chains from one specimen sequenced in a study of CD8+ T cells in alopecia areata. cDNA reverse transcribed from extracted RNA served as the sequencing template. Repertoires were generated with immunoSEQ multiplex PCR, while TCRdb's copy carries only in-frame clones and drops some. The sample has about 11,000 clones, over 60% seen once. Those with alopecia areata gave lesional scalp punch biopsies and peripheral blood. Sequencing used skin. The receptors derive from a human donor with alopecia areata.

This clone has a handful of counts. The DNA of the CDR3 is TGCAGCGTGCCCTGGACAGGACCGCAAGAGACCCAGTACTTC. It encodes CSVPWTGPQETQYF. The chain carries TRBV29-1 and TRBJ2-5, with 7 bases fitting TRBD1. CDR3 size: 14 residues. J gave up 2 bases and V 6 bases, and 9 bases lay outside the gene matches. From germline, CDR1 is SQVTM and CDR2 ANQGSEA.

This clone was found a few times. V and J are TRBV9 and TRBJ1-2; no clear D. Germline assignment: CDR1 SGDLS and CDR2 YYNGEE. V was trimmed by 2 bases and J by 5 bases, leaving 10 bases between them. This CDR3 has 13 residues. The CDR3 is CASSVADFYGYTF. Written as DNA, the CDR3 is TGTGCCAGCAGCGTCGCCGACTTTTATGGCTACACCTTC.

The V and J genes are TRBV5-6 and TRBJ2-5; D not resolved. The CDR3 has 14 residues. Germline CDR1 and CDR2: SGHDT and YYEEEE. Trimming took 0 bases from V and 3 from J, leaving 9 bases between them. The CDR3 loop is CASSLAGAEETQYF. CDR3 DNA sequence: TGTGCCAGCAGCTTGGCCGGCGCGGAAGAGACCCAGTACTTC.

This clone was counted only a few times. The chain couples TRBV5-5 to TRBJ2-5, with D perhaps given as TRBD1 or TRBD2 (6 bases each). The CDR3 runs 13 residues. Between the trimmed V and J ends, which lost 4 bases and 4 bases, there was a span of 11 bases. CDR1 is SGHKS and CDR2 is YYEKEE in the germline V gene (reference sequence). CDR3 region: CASSLWGAETQYF. The CDR3 coding sequence is TGTGCCAGCAGCCTTTGGGGGGCAGAGACCCAGTACTTC.

The chain has TRBV7-2 and TRBJ1-3, with D unclear. The germline CDR1 and CDR2 sequences are SGHTA and FQGNSA. Between the trimmed V and J ends, which lost 2 bases and 0 bases, there was a span of 17 bases. The CDR3 spans 18 residues. The chain's CDR3 is CASSLRMDLRSSGNTIYF. The CDR3 DNA sequence: TGTGCCAGCAGCTTAAGAATGGATCTTCGCAGCTCTGGAAACACCATATATTTT.

This chain connects TRBV2 to TRBJ2-4; perhaps TRBD2 as D (6 bases). The V gene lost 2 bases and the J gene lost 0 bases, with 11 bases spanning the gap. Looked up from germline, CDR1 is SNHLY and CDR2 is FYNNEI. CDR3 length: 16 residues. CDR3 nucleotide sequence: TGTGCCAGCAGTGAATCCGGGGGAGAAGCCAAAAACATTCAGTACTTC. Its translation is CASSESGGEAKNIQYF.

This clone was counted only a few times. V is TRBV29-1 and J is TRBJ2-3; D tentatively reads TRBD1 or TRBD2 (5 bases each). This CDR3 comprises 13 residues. Germline-derived CDR1 and CDR2 are SQVTM and ANQGSEA. CDR3 bases: TGCAGTTGGGGACGGTCCAGCACAGATACGCAGTATTTT. Translating gives CSWGRSSTDTQYF.

The V gene is TRBV18, the J gene TRBJ1-5; D is possibly TRBD1 (6 bases). The CDR3 runs to 14 residues. V gave up 2 bases and J gave up 4 bases, with 9 bases separating them. Germline V CDR1 and CDR2: KGHSH, LQKENI. The CDR3 DNA follows: TGTGCCAGCTCACCAGGGACATCGAATCAGCCCCAGCATTTT. Translated, it gives CASSPGTSNQPQHF.

This clone was seen only once. The chain has TRBV7-9 and TRBJ2-7, with TRBD1 as a possible D gene (5 bases). Germline CDR1 reads SEHNR; CDR2 reads FQNEAQ (reference sequence). V was cut by 5 bases and J by 2 bases, with 22 bases left in between. The CDR3 runs to 17 residues. CDR3 DNA sequence: TGTGCCAGCAGCCAAGAATCCCACCGGACAATCCCCTACGAGCAGTACTTC. Translation: CASSQESHRTIPYEQYF.

The chain has TRBV28 and TRBJ2-7; D remains ambiguous. The CDR3 covers 15 residues. V dropped 1 base and J dropped 7 bases, with 17 bases sitting between them. Germline values: CDR1 MDHEN, CDR2 SYDVKM. The CDR3 loop reads CASSLSVNRPWEQYF. CDR3 nucleotides: TGTGCCAGCAGTTTATCGGTAAATCGCCCGTGGGAGCAGTACTTC.

This clone has just a few counts. The chain uses TRBV27 and TRBJ1-2; TRBD1 agrees at 9 bases. V lost 5 bases to trimming and J lost 4 bases; unmatched junction nucleotides: 5. This CDR3 is 14 amino acids long. The germline gives CDR1 MNHEY, CDR2 SMNVEV (reference sequence). The CDR3 reads CASSESTGGYGYTF. The CDR3 nucleotides read TGTGCCAGCAGTGAATCGACAGGGGGCTATGGCTACACCTTC.

The chain recombines TRBV19 with TRBJ1-5; D unclear. Germline-derived CDR1 and CDR2 are LNHDA and SQIVND (reference sequence). The V end lost 3 bases, the J end lost 2 bases, and 14 bases lay between the germline ends. The CDR3 runs 16 residues. The CDR3 here is CASSMIVLTGNQPQHF. CDR3 coding DNA: TGTGCCAGTAGTATGATCGTACTTACCGGCAATCAGCCCCAGCATTTT.

This clone turned up a few times. The chain uses TRBV5-4 and TRBJ2-7; D not resolved. The germline gives CDR1 SGHNT, CDR2 YYREEE (reference sequence). The CDR3 totals 14 residues. The V end was cut by 4 bases, the J end by 3 bases, with 14 bases between. The CDR3 sequence: CASSPAPVDYEQYF. The CDR3 nucleotides are TGTGCCAGCAGCCCAGCCCCGGTCGACTACGAGCAGTACTTC.

The chain couples TRBV21-1 to TRBJ2-5; the D call TRBD2 from the table was never checked on the DNA. TRBV21-1 is a pseudogene locus. CDR3 length equals 15 residues. The CDR3 nucleotides read TGTGCCAGCAGCACTGGGACTAGCGGAAAAGAGACCCAGTACTTC. Residues: CASSTGTSGKETQYF.

The chain has TRBV10-2 and TRBJ2-1; 9 bases align to TRBD2. The CDR3 sequence is 14 residues long. Unmatched junction bases numbered 4, after V lost 4 bases and J lost 6 bases. Germline V lookup: CDR1 WSHSY, CDR2 SAAADI. CDR3: CASSGLAGLNEQFF. CDR3 nucleotide sequence: TGCGCCAGCAGTGGGCTAGCGGGACTCAATGAGCAGTTCTTC.

DNA for the CDR3: TGTGCCAGCAGCTCAATGGGTTCCCAAGAGACCCAGTACTTC. This sequence encodes CASSSMGSQETQYF. J is TRBJ2-5 and V is TRBV7-9; D gene uncertain. Germline assignment: CDR1 SEHNR and CDR2 FQNEAQ (reference sequence). Trimming left V 4 bases short and J 1 base short, with 10 bases between. CDR3 length: 14 residues. Complete variable domain (other parts from reference TRBV7-9 and TRBJ2-5): DTGVSQNPRHKITKRGQNVTFRCDPISEHNRLYWYRQTLGQGPEFLTYFQNEAQLEKSRLLSDRFSAERPKGSFSTLEIQRTEQGDSAMYLCASSSMGSQETQYFGPGTRLLVL.

This sequence joins TRBV28 and TRBJ1-4, with a weak D call TRBD1 (6 bases). The CDR3 runs to 14 residues. CDR1 MDHEN and CDR2 SYDVKM come from the germline V gene. Trimming took 6 bases from V and 4 from J, leaving 12 bases between them. The chain's CDR3 is CASSTGFDNEKLFF. The CDR3 bases are TGTGCCAGCAGCACAGGGTTCGATAATGAAAAACTGTTTTTT. Full variable domain (missing parts from reference TRBV28 and TRBJ1-4): DVKVTQSSRYLVKRTGEKVFLECVQDMDHENMFWYRQDPGLGLRLIYFSYDVKMKEKGDIPEGYSVSREKKERFSLILESASTNQTSMYLCASSTGFDNEKLFFGSGTQLSVL.

The CDR3: CASSLGGETGLQNEQFF. CDR3 nucleotide sequence: TGCGCCAGCAGCTTGGGTGGGGAGACCGGCCTGCAGAATGAGCAGTTCTTC. The rearrangement joins TRBV5-1 to TRBJ2-1, with D perhaps TRBD2 (5 bases). Trimming cost V 0 bases and J 7 bases, with 20 bases left between them. The CDR3 loop spans 17 amino acids. Germline V gives CDR1 SGHRS, CDR2 YFSETQ.

This chain's CDR3 is CASSVNFVGATGELFF. DNA for the CDR3: TGTGCCAGCAGTGTCAATTTTGTGGGGGCCACCGGGGAGCTGTTTTTT. The genes are TRBV6-1 and TRBJ2-2, with D possibly being TRBD1 (6 bases). The CDR3 is 16 amino acids. Trimming cost V 4 bases and J 4 bases, with 16 bases left between them. Germline CDR1 MNHNS, CDR2 SASEGT.

Notes on this clone: A far more abundant clone sits one base away, making this likely a read error. The CDR3 loop is CASTAGGRLYGYTF. CDR3 coding DNA: TGTGCCAGCACCGCCGGGGGCAGACTCTATGGCTACACCTTC. The rearrangement links TRBV28 to TRBJ1-2; the D gene is possibly TRBD1 (6 bases). The germline gives CDR1 MDHEN, CDR2 SYDVKM. V was clipped by 7 bases and J by 4 bases, with 16 bases between them. The CDR3 has 14 residues.

The V gene is TRBV5-1, the J gene TRBJ2-5; the D call may be TRBD1 or TRBD2 (6 bases each). Trimming removed 4 bases at V and 11 bases at J, with 24 bases between. Looked up from germline, CDR1 is SGHRS and CDR2 is YFSETQ. The CDR3 sequence is 15 residues long. CDR3 nucleotides: TGCGCCAGCAGCCCCGGAGGGGGACCCCGAGAGGAGCAGTACTTC. The encoded protein is CASSPGGGPREEQYF.